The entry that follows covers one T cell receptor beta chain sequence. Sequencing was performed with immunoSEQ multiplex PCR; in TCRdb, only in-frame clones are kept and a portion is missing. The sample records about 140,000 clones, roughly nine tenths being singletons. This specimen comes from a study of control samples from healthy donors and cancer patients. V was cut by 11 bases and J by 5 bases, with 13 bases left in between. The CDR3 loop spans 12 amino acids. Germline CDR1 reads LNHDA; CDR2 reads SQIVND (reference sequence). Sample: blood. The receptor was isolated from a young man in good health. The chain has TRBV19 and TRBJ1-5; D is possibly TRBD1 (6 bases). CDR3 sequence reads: CALGEGDQPQHF. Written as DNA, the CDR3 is TGTGCCCTAGGGGAGGGGGATCAGCCCCAGCATTTT.